The TCR beta chain under discussion was sequenced for a study of a mutant IDH1 vaccine in newly diagnosed glioma. A word on this clone: As yet, its antigen is unknown.

Time point here: week 23, last vaccination. Doses consisted of 300 ug of mutant IDH1 20-mer peptide each, paired with topical imiquimod. Sequencing was performed with immunoSEQ multiplex PCR; in TCRdb, only in-frame clones are kept and a portion is missing. The table includes tens of thousands of clones, roughly 85% detected once. The receptor comes from a young man with glioma. Some clones in this sample may be carry-over from other donors' samples. The starting material was PBMCs, obtained from a glioma patient whose treatment included an IDH1 peptide vaccine.

The CDR3 DNA sequence: TGCGCCAGCAGCGAGACAGGGCGGAATCAGCCCCAGCATTTT. Encoded protein: CASSETGRNQPQHF. The chain links TRBV5-1 to TRBJ1-5, with 7 bases that match TRBD1. Germline V gene lookup returns CDR1 SGHRS and CDR2 YFSETQ. V gave up 4 bases and J gave up 4 bases; unmatched junction bases: 5. CDR3 length: 14 amino acids.